A selection of T cell receptor beta chains follows, all from one sample in a study of blood T cell repertoires in COVID-19. Only in-frame clones appear in the TCRdb table, and some are missing; sequencing was by immunoSEQ multiplex PCR. The repertoire holds roughly 250,000 clones, about 80% seen once, with 15% to 18% in the top ten. The material sequenced was peripheral blood. The source of these receptors is a person aged 70 to 80 with COVID-19, enrolled during active disease. Each CDR3 is given with its conserved first and last residue. Each record gives: D gene, V gene, clone size, J gene, CDR3 protein, CDR3 DNA. The D gene is left open where the match is weak. Only part of the rows carry a size: once, few, many, or a class if the clone is expanded.

>TRBD2|TRBV2|NA|TRBJ2-1
CASGRGEILYNEQFF
TGTGCCAGCGGACGGGGGGAAATCCTTTACAATGAGCAGTTCTTC
>NA|TRBV19|NA|TRBJ1-1
CASRGMEAEAFF
TGTGCCAGTAGAGGTATGGAGGCTGAAGCTTTCTTT
>TRBD1|TRBV7-2|NA|TRBJ1-2
CASSTRTGFRSSGGYTF
TGTGCCAGCAGCACTCGGACAGGGTTTAGATCATCGGGAGGCTACACCTTC
>TRBD2|TRBV30|NA|TRBJ2-2
CAWLSGTNTGELFF
TGTGCCTGGCTTAGCGGGACAAACACCGGGGAGCTGTTTTTT
>NA|TRBV5-1|NA|TRBJ2-7
CASSHDRKPYEQYF
TGCGCCAGCAGCCACGACAGGAAACCCTACGAGCAGTACTTC
>TRBD2|TRBV2|once|TRBJ2-2
CASSRGGNAGELFF
TGTGCCAGCAGTCGGGGGGGTAACGCCGGGGAGCTGTTTTTT
>NA|TRBV6-5|NA|TRBJ1-2
CASSSPPGYGYTF
TGTGCCAGCAGTTCCCCCCCGGGCTATGGCTACACCTTC
>NA|TRBV9|NA|TRBJ2-2
CASSKRDGELFF
TGTGCCAGCAGCAAACGGGACGGGGAGCTGTTTTTT
>NA|TRBV30|NA|TRBJ1-1
CAWIGVQNTEAFF
TGTGCCTGGATTGGAGTTCAGAACACTGAAGCTTTCTTT
>NA|TRBV23-1|NA|TRBJ2-4
CASSQSFNGGRWIIQYF
TGCGCCAGCAGTCAATCCTTTAACGGGGGTAGGTGGATCATTCAGTACTTC
>NA|TRBV30|NA|TRBJ2-2
CAWSVLTGELFF
TGTGCCTGGAGTGTACTCACCGGGGAGCTGTTTTTT
>TRBD1|TRBV2|NA|TRBJ1-4
CAGRQGPEKLFF
TGTGCCGGAAGACAGGGCCCTGAAAAACTGTTTTTT
>TRBD2|TRBV5-8|NA|TRBJ2-1
CASSLRLAASNEQFF
TGTGCCAGCAGCTTAAGACTAGCGGCGAGCAATGAGCAGTTCTTC
>NA|TRBV20-1|NA|TRBJ1-1
CSARGGEAFF
TGCAGTGCTAGGGGGGGTGAAGCTTTCTTT
>NA|TRBV28|NA|TRBJ1-2
CASQPAAVTTGYTF
TGTGCCAGCCAGCCGGCAGCGGTTACTACAGGCTACACCTTC
>TRBD1|TRBV6-5|NA|TRBJ1-3
CASRGTGVDTIYF
TGTGCCAGCAGGGGAACAGGGGTAGACACCATATATTTT
>NA|TRBV3-1/TRBV3-2|NA|TRBJ2-2
CASSPPPLFGELFF
TGTGCCAGCAGCCCCCCACCTCTATTCGGGGAGCTGTTTTTT
>NA|TRBV7-3|NA|TRBJ2-3
CASSLTPSSTDTQYF
TGTGCCAGCAGCTTAACGCCTAGCAGCACAGATACGCAGTATTTT
>NA|TRBV6-5|NA|TRBJ2-1
CASTTGQGREQFF
TGTGCCAGCACCACAGGGCAGGGAAGGGAGCAGTTCTTC
>TRBD1|TRBV13|NA|TRBJ2-7
CASSDGTGTGGYEQYF
TGTGCCAGCAGCGACGGCACGGGTACAGGGGGCTACGAGCAGTACTTC
>NA|TRBV30|NA|TRBJ2-1
CAWIGGRSYNEQFF
TGTGCCTGGATTGGAGGGCGCTCCTACAATGAGCAGTTCTTC
>NA|TRBV9|once|TRBJ2-3
CASSVGSTGTDTQYF
TGTGCCAGCAGCGTAGGCTCTACCGGCACAGATACGCAGTATTTT
>NA|TRBV28|NA|TRBJ1-1
CASSHRDKNTEAFF
TGTGCCAGCAGTCACCGGGACAAGAACACTGAAGCTTTCTTT
>TRBD1|TRBV27|NA|TRBJ1-3
CASSSGTGAWGNTIYF
TGTGCCAGCAGTTCCGGAACAGGGGCTTGGGGAAACACCATATATTTT
>NA|TRBV19|NA|TRBJ1-6
CASSIGSGGHSPLHF
TGTGCCAGTAGTATTGGGTCCGGGGGACATTCACCCCTCCACTTT
>TRBD2|TRBV19|many|TRBJ2-2
CASSILAGNTGELFF
TGTGCCAGTAGTATATTAGCGGGGAACACCGGGGAGCTGTTTTTT
>NA|TRBV30|NA|TRBJ2-5
CAWSQGGETQYF
TGTGCCTGGAGCCAGGGAGGAGAGACCCAGTACTTC
>NA|TRBV5-5|NA|TRBJ1-4
CASSPDTGLPRDEKLFF
TGTGCCAGCAGCCCAGACACAGGGCTCCCCCGGGACGAAAAACTGTTTTTT
>TRBD1|TRBV19|NA|TRBJ1-3
CASSLRDRAASFSGNTIYF
TGTGCCAGTAGTCTCCGGGACAGGGCCGCCTCTTTCTCTGGAAACACCATATATTTT
>TRBD1|TRBV7-9|NA|TRBJ1-2
CASSQQGAGNGYTF
TGTGCCAGCAGCCAACAGGGGGCTGGGAATGGCTACACCTTC
>NA|TRBV5-1|NA|TRBJ1-2
CASTPVLGADNYGYTF
TGCGCCAGCACCCCCGTGTTGGGGGCGGACAACTATGGCTACACCTTC
>NA|TRBV5-1|NA|TRBJ1-1
CASSLGQGGEAFF
TGCGCCAGCAGCTTGGGCCAGGGAGGTGAAGCTTTCTTT
>NA|TRBV7-2|NA|TRBJ2-2
CASSLVRQGRYHGELFF
TGTGCCAGCAGCTTAGTGCGGCAGGGTCGGTATCACGGGGAGCTGTTTTTT
>NA|TRBV27|NA|TRBJ2-3
CASSLGSGTDTQYF
TGTGCCAGCAGTTTAGGATCAGGGACAGATACGCAGTATTTT
>TRBD1|TRBV6-2/TRBV6-3|NA|TRBJ2-7
CASSRGQGAYEQYF
TGTGCCAGCAGTCGCGGACAGGGTGCCTACGAGCAGTACTTC
>NA|TRBV6-5|NA|TRBJ2-1
CASRLGRASINEQFF
TGTGCCAGCAGGTTAGGCAGGGCCTCGATTAATGAGCAGTTCTTC
>NA|TRBV5-5|NA|TRBJ1-5
CASSRTSGAIQPQHF
TGTGCCAGCAGCCGAACCTCAGGGGCGATTCAGCCCCAGCATTTT
>NA|TRBV7-6|NA|TRBJ2-7
CASSLYLDSTIGQYF
TGTGCCAGCAGCTTATATTTGGACTCCACCATCGGCCAGTACTTC
>TRBD2|TRBV28|few|TRBJ2-3
CASSFGGGQDTQYF
TGTGCCAGCAGTTTTGGCGGGGGGCAAGATACGCAGTATTTT
>NA|TRBV12-3/TRBV12-4|NA|TRBJ2-4
CASSFPQGAQYF
TGTGCCAGCAGTTTTCCCCAGGGTGCTCAGTACTTC
>TRBD1|TRBV7-9|once|TRBJ1-1
CASSLEVPGQGVFEAFF
TGTGCCAGCAGCTTAGAGGTCCCGGGACAGGGAGTGTTTGAAGCTTTCTTT
>NA|TRBV5-8|few|TRBJ2-1
CASSLDQGSYNEQFF
TGTGCCAGCAGCTTGGATCAGGGCTCCTACAATGAGCAGTTCTTC
>TRBD1|TRBV19|NA|TRBJ2-2
CASSTGGANTGELFF
TGTGCCAGTAGCACAGGGGGCGCGAACACCGGGGAGCTGTTTTTT
>TRBD1|TRBV11-3|NA|TRBJ2-7
CASSLGQGAIYEQYF
TGTGCCAGCAGCTTGGGACAGGGGGCTATTTACGAGCAGTACTTC
>NA|TRBV10-3|many|TRBJ1-5
CAIGTGDSNQPQHF
TGTGCCATAGGGACGGGGGATAGCAATCAGCCCCAGCATTTT
>TRBD1|TRBV4-3|NA|TRBJ2-3
CASSQTAGGAFGTDTQYF
TGCGCCAGCAGCCAAACCGCAGGGGGCGCCTTTGGCACAGATACGCAGTATTTT
>TRBD1|TRBV29-1|NA|TRBJ1-2
CSGTGDYGYTF
TGCAGCGGGACAGGGGACTATGGCTACACCTTC
>NA|TRBV5-1|NA|TRBJ2-7
CASSLAGTAYEQYF
TGCGCCAGCAGCTTGGCCGGTACGGCCTACGAGCAGTACTTC
>TRBD2|TRBV9|NA|TRBJ2-1
CASSVHGSGRGFGNEQFF
TGTGCCAGCAGCGTCCATGGTAGCGGGAGGGGGTTTGGCAATGAGCAGTTCTTC
>NA|TRBV30|NA|TRBJ1-5
CAWSGRGGGQPQHF
TGTGCCTGGAGTGGTCGGGGGGGAGGACAGCCCCAGCATTTT
>TRBD1|TRBV4-1|NA|TRBJ1-6
CASSLLPGGFEVSPLHF
TGCGCCAGCAGCCTTCTTCCAGGGGGTTTTGAGGTTTCACCCCTCCACTTT
>TRBD2|TRBV10-2|NA|TRBJ2-7
CASSSTSGGPYEQYF
TGCGCCAGCAGTTCGACTAGCGGGGGCCCTTACGAGCAGTACTTC